This paragraph covers one TCR beta chain sequence. The CDR3 is 15 amino acids. Germline CDR1 SEHNR, CDR2 FQNEAQ (reference sequence). Germline trimming cut 5 bases from V and 3 bases from J; bases unmatched to any gene: 5. This sample was included in a study of blood T cell repertoires in COVID-19. Study as a whole: Specimens from acute and convalescent COVID-19 originated in the United States, Italy and Spain. T cells, B-cell-depleted T cells, or PBMCs provided the cDNA or gDNA that served as material.

Original analysis: Amplified reference gene primers provided the basis for estimating nucleated cell counts. This table comes from immunoSEQ multiplex PCR, and its TCRdb copy is limited to in-frame clones, with some not included. The V and J calls and the clone size are those of that table, but D and trimming were determined from the DNA. There are around 99,000 clones in the sample; 65% to 90% occur only once, and 7.9% lies in the top ten. The chain combines TRBV7-9 with TRBJ1-4; TRBD1 aligns across 8 bases. The origin of this receptor is a woman of 80 years or more with active or convalescent COVID-19. Sequencing used peripheral blood. CDR3: CASSRQGFPNEKLFF. CDR3 DNA: TGTGCCAGCAGCCGACAGGGGTTTCCTAATGAAAAACTGTTTTTT.